A single sample gave rise to the 8 T cell receptor beta chains below, sequenced in a study of blood T cell repertoires in COVID-19. Assay: immunoSEQ multiplex PCR; the TCRdb copy retains only in-frame clones and omits some. Here the sample spans about 250,000 clones, about four fifths being singletons. Sequenced sample: peripheral blood. The receptors were sampled from a man older than 75 with acute or convalescent COVID-19.

The gene calls are TRBV10-3 and TRBJ2-2; the match to TRBD2 covers 7 bases. The length of the CDR3 is 14 residues. Germline values: CDR1 ENHRY, CDR2 SYGVKD. V dropped 10 bases and J dropped 2; count of bases not matched to a gene: 7. The CDR3 DNA sequence: TGTGCCACCCAAAGGGAGGGAAACACCGGGGAGCTGTTTTTT. Amino acids: CATQREGNTGELFF.

The chain employs TRBV2 and TRBJ2-7; TRBD1 agrees at 9 bases. The CDR3 runs 14 residues. With 10 bases clipped from V and 1 base from J, the junction kept 8 bases outside the gene matches. Germline values: CDR1 SNHLY, CDR2 FYNNEI. CDR3 amino acids: CATGDRASSYEQYF. CDR3 DNA sequence: TGTGCCACAGGGGACAGGGCATCTTCCTACGAGCAGTACTTC.

The rearrangement uses TRBV18 and TRBJ1-5, with 7 bases lining up with TRBD1. The V and J ends lost 5 bases and 7 bases, in that order; junction bases with no gene match: 2. This CDR3 has 12 residues. The V gene's germline CDR1 is KGHSH and CDR2 LQKENI. In DNA form, the CDR3 reads TGTGCCAGCTCAATACAGGGGCAGCCCCAGCATTTT. As protein: CASSIQGQPQHF.

This clone has ten or more counts. The chain uses TRBV2 and TRBJ2-1; 8 nucleotides line up with TRBD2. V lost 3 bases, J lost 2 bases, and 6 bases stayed unmatched. This CDR3 has 16 amino acids. Germline-derived CDR1 and CDR2 are SNHLY and FYNNEI. CDR3 sequence: CASSDGGRRAYNEQFF. CDR3 bases: TGTGCCAGCAGTGACGGCGGGAGGAGGGCCTACAATGAGCAGTTCTTC.

This clone came up a few times. The rearrangement joins TRBV6-1 to TRBJ1-5; tentatively, D is TRBD1 (5 bases). V shed 1 base and J shed 3 bases, with 16 bases lying between them. Germline V gene lookup returns CDR1 MNHNS and CDR2 SASEGT. The CDR3 totals 17 residues. This CDR3 is CASSEGVWSGSNQPQHF. CDR3 in DNA: TGTGCCAGCAGTGAAGGGGTTTGGTCAGGGTCCAATCAGCCCCAGCATTTT.

The gene calls are TRBV5-5 and TRBJ2-5, with TRBD2 matching over 14 bases. The CDR3 is 17 residues long. Germline assignment: CDR1 SGHKS and CDR2 YYEKEE (reference sequence). The V and J ends lost 0 bases and 5 bases, in that order; junction bases with no gene match: 6. In nucleotides, the CDR3 is TGTGCCAGCAGCTTGGGACTAGCGGGAGGGCCTGGGGAGACCCAGTACTTC. Its translation is CASSLGLAGGPGETQYF.

V and J are TRBV15 and TRBJ1-2; D might be TRBD1 (5 bases). The CDR3 runs to 16 residues. Germline assignment: CDR1 LNHNV and CDR2 YYDKDF (reference sequence). V was trimmed by 0 bases and J by 4 bases, leaving 15 bases between them. The CDR3 nucleotides read TGTGCCACCAGCAGAGATAAAGGGGAAGCGAGCTATGGCTACACCTTC. This translates into CATSRDKGEASYGYTF.

This chain links TRBV7-3 with TRBJ2-7; D gene unclear. The germline V gene has CDR1 SGHTA and CDR2 FQGTGA. The V and J ends lost 1 base and 0 bases respectively, with 10 bases between them. The length of the CDR3 is 15 residues. This CDR3 is CASSLSPLSSYEQYF. DNA for the CDR3: TGTGCCAGCAGCTTAAGTCCCCTGAGCTCCTACGAGCAGTACTTC.